This T cell receptor beta chain is drawn from a study of blood T cells in healthy people across ages. This clonotype was picked up a small number of times. The sample providers were healthy Caucasian people from Russia, aged roughly 6 to 95. Samples each yielded at least 5 micrograms of total RNA. A second PCR, run for about 6 to 11 cycles, used a sample-barcoded 5' primer plus a J-beta primer mix. Using its own MiXCR run on the 5' RACE reads, TCRdb lists one record per CDR3 protein. Here the sample spans around 700,000 distinct CDR3 sequences, approximately 25% being singletons. The V end was cut by 5 bases, the J end by 0 bases, with 11 bases between. The CDR3 is made up of 15 amino acids. Germline V gives CDR1 MDHEN, CDR2 SYDVKM. The sample was also reused in another study, on T cells of mothers and their children.

The chain has TRBV28 and TRBJ1-3, with D hard to call. The TCR originated in a boy aged 5 to 17 in good health. Sequencing was performed on blood. The CDR3 region is CASSPPRLSGNTIYF. The CDR3 DNA sequence: TGTGCCAGCAGTCCCCCCCGACTCTCTGGAAACACCATATATTTT.